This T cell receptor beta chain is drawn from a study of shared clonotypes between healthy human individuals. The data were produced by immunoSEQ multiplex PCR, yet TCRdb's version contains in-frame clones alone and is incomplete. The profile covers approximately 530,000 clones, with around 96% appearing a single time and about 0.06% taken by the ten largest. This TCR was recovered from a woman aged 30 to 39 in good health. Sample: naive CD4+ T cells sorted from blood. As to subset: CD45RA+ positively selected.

As DNA, the CDR3 is TGTGCCAGCACCAGCCCGAGCCCGAGCGAGACCCAGTACTTC. Translating it yields CASTSPSPSETQYF. This chain links TRBV2 with TRBJ2-5; unclear D gene. Trimming pared 7 bases from V and 5 bases from J, leaving 17 bases between. Germline CDR1 and CDR2: SNHLY and FYNNEI. The CDR3 length is 14 residues. Using reference TRBV2 and TRBJ2-5 for the parts outside the CDR3, the full variable domain is EPEVTQTPSHQVTQMGQEVILRCVPISNHLYFYWYRQILGQKVEFLVSFYNNEISEKSEIFDDQFSVERPDGSNFTLKIRSTKLEDSAMYFCASTSPSPSETQYFGPGTRLLVL.